The 27 T cell receptor beta chains listed next were all sequenced from one sample in a study of blood T cell repertoires in COVID-19. Assay: immunoSEQ multiplex PCR; the TCRdb copy retains only in-frame clones and omits some. The data show over 200,000 clones, about 90% seen once. The material sequenced was peripheral blood. The receptor set was obtained from a woman aged 18-29 years who had recovered from COVID-19.

The DNA for the CDR3 is TGCGCCAGCAGCCCCGGGGGAGTACGAGATACGCAGTATTTT. This translates into CASSPGGVRDTQYF. This rearrangement joins TRBV5-1 to TRBJ2-3; possible D gene TRBD2, 6 bases. This CDR3 is 14 amino acids long. Germline assignment: CDR1 SGHRS and CDR2 YFSETQ. V lost 4 bases to trimming and J lost 5 bases, with 14 bases between them.

V and J are TRBV27 and TRBJ2-1; weak D call: TRBD2 (6 bases). Germline loops: CDR1 MNHEY, CDR2 SMNVEV (reference sequence). With 5 bases removed from V and 6 bases from J, the gap between germline ends came to 17 bases. This CDR3 is built from 15 residues. This CDR3 reads CASSPGTFQGNEQFF. CDR3 nucleotides: TGTGCCAGCAGTCCCGGGACTTTCCAGGGCAATGAGCAGTTCTTC.

This chain uses TRBV6-5 with TRBJ2-2; D remains unclear. Germline assignment: CDR1 MNHEY and CDR2 SVGAGI. Trimming took 0 bases from V and 5 from J, leaving 7 bases between them. The CDR3 spans 14 residues. CDR3 sequence: CASSYSVETGELFF. The CDR3, as DNA: TGTGCCAGCAGTTACTCGGTTGAGACCGGGGAGCTGTTTTTT.

This clone was recorded a few times. The gene calls are TRBV2 and TRBJ2-3; TRBD2 matches 7 bases. Unmatched junction bases numbered 7, after V lost 4 bases and J lost 6 bases. This CDR3 is 14 amino acids long. Germline V gene sequence: CDR1 SNHLY, CDR2 FYNNEI. This CDR3 is CASSGGREVDTQYF. DNA for the CDR3: TGTGCCAGCAGTGGTGGACGGGAGGTTGATACGCAGTATTTT.

The J gene is TRBJ1-1, the V gene TRBV5-5; 9 bases align to TRBD1. The CDR3 spans 14 residues. Per germline, CDR1 SGHKS and CDR2 YYEKEE (reference sequence). The V and J ends lost 4 bases and 4 bases, in that order; junction bases with no gene match: 5. The CDR3 DNA reads as TGTGCCAGCAGCGGGACAGGGAAGGTCACTGAAGCTTTCTTT. This gives the protein CASSGTGKVTEAFF.

This clone was detected once. This chain uses TRBV6-5 with TRBJ2-7, with TRBD1 matching 9 bases. The CDR3 consists of 15 residues. V shed 2 bases, J shed 5 bases, and the junction held 7 bases outside the gene matches. The V gene's germline CDR1 is MNHEY and CDR2 SVGAGI. The CDR3 is CASSYGDRVLDEQYF. The CDR3 DNA sequence: TGTGCCAGCAGTTACGGGGACAGGGTTTTAGACGAGCAGTACTTC.

In this sample, this clone turned up a few times. The rearrangement uses TRBV11-3 and TRBJ2-1; 8 nucleotides align to TRBD2. Looked up from germline, CDR1 is SGHNT and CDR2 is YENEEA. Germline trimming cut 4 bases from V and 5 bases from J; bases unmatched to any gene: 1. The length of the CDR3 is 13 residues. CDR3 in DNA: TGTGCCAGCAGCTCGACTAGCGACAATGAGCAGTTCTTC. Protein: CASSSTSDNEQFF.

The chain recombines TRBV28 with TRBJ1-3; maybe TRBD1 (6 bases). This CDR3 is built from 15 residues. V was shortened by 8 bases and J by 3 bases, with 17 bases between the two germline ends. The germline gives CDR1 MDHEN, CDR2 SYDVKM. Here the CDR3 DNA reads TGTGCCAGCTTCGTCCGGGGGGGCGGTGGAAACACCATATATTTT. Its translation: CASFVRGGGGNTIYF.

V usage is TRBV5-6 and J usage is TRBJ1-2; D gene unclear. V lost 2 bases to trimming and J lost 5 bases, with 16 bases between them. The CDR3 sequence is 15 residues long. From germline, CDR1 is SGHDT and CDR2 YYEEEE. CDR3: CASSFAEVPAYGYTF. The DNA for the CDR3 is TGTGCCAGCAGCTTCGCGGAGGTCCCCGCTTATGGCTACACCTTC.

The J gene is TRBJ1-3, the V gene TRBV2, with D possibly TRBD1 on 5 matching bases. V lost 6 bases and J lost 0, with 9 bases in between. This CDR3 has 14 residues. Germline loops: CDR1 SNHLY, CDR2 FYNNEI. In nucleotides, the CDR3 is TGTGCCAGCAGCACAGGTTCCTCTGGAAACACCATATATTTT. Translating it yields CASSTGSSGNTIYF.

The V and J genes are TRBV28 and TRBJ1-3; 7 bases map to TRBD1. CDR1 is MDHEN and CDR2 is SYDVKM in the germline V gene. V lost 4 bases to trimming and J lost 3 bases; unmatched junction nucleotides: 12. This CDR3 spans 17 amino acids. The CDR3 DNA reads TGTGCCAGCAGTTCCCCCGGGACAGCGGACCTTGGAAACACCATATATTTT. Its protein product is CASSSPGTADLGNTIYF.

This chain links TRBV24-1 with TRBJ2-5; weak D call: TRBD2 (6 bases). CDR3 size: 16 residues. Trimming took 5 bases from V and 5 from J, leaving 20 bases between them. Germline V CDR1 and CDR2: KGHDR, SFDVKD. The CDR3 DNA is TGTGCCACCAGTGGTGGCGGGGAGGAGATTTTTGAGACCCAGTACTTC. This gives the protein CATSGGGEEIFETQYF.

The chain joins TRBV4-3 to TRBJ1-2; the D gene is possibly TRBD1 (5 bases). The germline gives CDR1 LGHNA, CDR2 YSLEER. Trimming removed 1 base at V and 6 bases at J, with 15 bases between. CDR3 length: 15 amino acids. CDR3 coding DNA: TGCGCCAGCAGCCAAGTTATGGGGAGGGGAGATGGCTACACCTTC. Translating it yields CASSQVMGRGDGYTF.

The chain combines TRBV20-1 with TRBJ1-2, with D possibly TRBD1 on 5 matching bases. V dropped 6 bases and J dropped 3 bases, with 8 bases sitting between them. This CDR3 is built from 11 residues. The V gene's germline CDR1 is DFQATT and CDR2 SNEGSKA (reference sequence). CDR3 sequence: CSAGRDYGYTF. CDR3 nucleotide sequence: TGCAGTGCCGGCAGGGACTATGGCTACACCTTC.

The sample holds a few counts of this clone. The CDR3 spells CASSQNQVNQPQHF. The CDR3 nucleotides read TGTGCCAGCAGCCAAAACCAGGTTAATCAGCCCCAGCATTTT. The rearrangement links TRBV3-1 (or the pseudogene TRBV3-2) to TRBJ1-5; the D is unclear. Trimming removed 2 bases from V and 4 bases from J, with 9 bases in between. Germline-derived CDR1 and CDR2 are LGHDT and YNNKEL (reference sequence). The CDR3 length is 14 residues.

The rearrangement uses TRBV4-3 and TRBJ1-2, with a possible D match to TRBD1 (5 bases). Looked up from germline, CDR1 is LGHNA and CDR2 is YSLEER. Trimming left V 1 base short and J 4 bases short, with 7 bases between. The CDR3 has 13 residues. The CDR3 sequence: CASSQGGLYGYTF. In nucleotides, the CDR3 is TGCGCCAGCAGCCAAGGGGGACTCTATGGCTACACCTTC.

Comment on this clone: Other DNA variants within this sample encode the same CDR3. The genes are TRBV5-4 and TRBJ2-1, with D perhaps matching TRBD2 (5 bases). The germline V gene has CDR1 SGHNT and CDR2 YYREEE (reference sequence). V lost 2 bases and J 3 bases, leaving 6 bases between the germline ends. The CDR3 length is 13 residues. CDR3 in DNA: TGTGCCAGCAGCTTCACTAGCTACAATGAGCAGTTCTTC. This encodes CASSFTSYNEQFF.

This clone was detected a few times. This CDR3 is CASSDSLYLGGEQYF. CDR3 DNA: TGTGCCAGCAGCGATAGCTTATATTTGGGGGGCGAGCAGTACTTC. The chain joins TRBV11-2 to TRBJ2-7; D may be TRBD2 (6 bases). Germline CDR1 SGHAT, CDR2 FQNNGV. With 5 bases removed from V and 6 bases from J, the gap between germline ends came to 20 bases. The CDR3 covers 15 residues.

The J gene is TRBJ1-6, the V gene TRBV10-3; TRBD1 aligns across 8 bases. Germline V gene sequence: CDR1 ENHRY, CDR2 SYGVKD. Unmatched junction bases numbered 7, after V lost 11 bases and J lost 7 bases. CDR3 length equals 13 residues. This chain's CDR3 is CAGRQGLNSPLHF. The CDR3 DNA sequence: TGTGCCGGACGACAGGGGCTAAATTCACCCCTCCACTTT.

This clone came up a few times. The V gene is TRBV10-2, the J gene TRBJ2-7; D is perhaps TRBD2 (7 bases). The CDR3 loop spans 16 amino acids. V gave up 7 bases and J gave up 6 bases, with 25 bases separating them. Germline CDR1 and CDR2: WSHSY and SAAADI. The CDR3 DNA sequence: TGCGCCAGCACCCTAGGGGGAGGGGGGAAGGCTACCGAGCAGTACTTC. Protein: CASTLGGGGKATEQYF.

This sequence joins TRBV7-9 and TRBJ2-1; TRBD2 matches at 14 bases. Germline lookup yields CDR1 SEHNR and CDR2 FQNEAQ (reference sequence). The CDR3 runs 16 residues. V trimming: 1 base; J trimming: 6 bases; junction bases outside the gene matches: 2. In DNA form, the CDR3 reads TGTGCCAGCAGCTTAGGTGGACTAGCGGGAGGCAATGAGCAGTTCTTC. Encoded protein: CASSLGGLAGGNEQFF.

The gene calls are TRBV6-2 or TRBV6-3 and TRBJ1-1; D call uncertain. This CDR3 comprises 16 residues. Looked up from germline, CDR1 is MNHEY and CDR2 is SVGEGT. The V gene lost 4 bases and the J gene lost 1 base, with 16 bases spanning the gap. The CDR3 sequence is CASSSVLGGWNTEAFF. The CDR3 DNA follows: TGTGCCAGCAGTTCAGTCCTTGGCGGATGGAACACTGAAGCTTTCTTT.

The V call is TRBV7-8, the J call TRBJ1-6, with unresolved D. The germline V and J ends were trimmed by 2 bases and 7 bases, with 12 bases remaining between them. The CDR3 has 15 amino acids. Germline V gene lookup returns CDR1 SGHVS and CDR2 FQNEAQ. CDR3 sequence (DNA): TGTGCCAGCAGCTTAAATCAGGCCCGAAATTCACCCCTCCACTTT. Translating it yields CASSLNQARNSPLHF.

The genes are TRBV27 and TRBJ1-1, with D possibly matching TRBD1 (5 bases). CDR3 length: 13 residues. The V end was cut by 7 bases, the J end by 4 bases, with 13 bases between. CDR1 and CDR2 from the germline V gene are MNHEY and SMNVEV (reference sequence). CDR3 sequence (DNA): TGTGCCAGCAAATGGCAGGGAAGCACTGAAGCTTTCTTT. This gives the protein CASKWQGSTEAFF.

This sequence joins TRBV7-9 and TRBJ1-5; D uncertain. The CDR3 contains 14 residues. The germline gives CDR1 SEHNR, CDR2 FQNEAQ (reference sequence). With 4 bases removed from V and 7 bases from J, the gap between germline ends came to 14 bases. Here the CDR3 DNA reads TGTGCCAGCAGCTCGGGCAGGCCGGGACAGCCCCAGCATTTT. Protein: CASSSGRPGQPQHF.

The chain has TRBV28 and TRBJ1-5; weak D call: TRBD1 (6 bases). Germline CDR1 is MDHEN and CDR2 is SYDVKM. V lost 6 bases and J lost 1, with 13 bases in between. The CDR3 covers 15 residues. Written as DNA, the CDR3 is TGTGCCAGCAGCCCCCATGACAGGAGCAATCAGCCCCAGCATTTT. It yields the protein CASSPHDRSNQPQHF.

In this sample, this clone turned up a few times. The same CDR3 arises from other DNA sequences in this sample as well. V usage is TRBV5-1 and J usage is TRBJ1-1; D is uncertain. Germline loops: CDR1 SGHRS, CDR2 YFSETQ. CDR3 size: 13 residues. Deletions cut 0 bases from V and 1 base from J, with 4 bases between. The CDR3 sequence: CASSLAGNTEAFF. DNA for the CDR3: TGCGCCAGCAGCTTGGCCGGGAACACTGAAGCTTTCTTT.